One sample yielded the 32 T cell receptor beta chains listed below, sequenced in a study of blood T cells in healthy people across ages. Then a second PCR, running roughly 7 to 12 cycles, was carried out with a sample-barcoded 5' primer and a J-beta primer mix. TCRdb reprocessed the 5' RACE reads via MiXCR and lists one record per CDR3 protein. The table has 650,000 to 1,000,000 distinct CDR3 sequences, approximately 35% seen once. The source material was blood. These receptors were taken from a man aged 18 to 35 in good health.

This clonotype was observed at least ten times. The chain recombines TRBV20-1 with TRBJ2-7; D is possibly TRBD1 (7 bases). Germline CDR1 DFQATT, CDR2 SNEGSKA (reference sequence). The CDR3 loop spans 12 amino acids. CDR3 sequence: CSPRGRTYEQYF. The CDR3 coding sequence is TGCAGCCCCAGGGGGAGGACCTACGAGCAGTACTTC.

This clonotype showed up just a few times. The rearrangement joins TRBV20-1 to TRBJ2-7; no clear D. In germline, CDR1 is DFQATT, CDR2 SNEGSKA (reference sequence). V was pared by 0 bases and J by 7 bases, with 19 bases between. The CDR3 runs 15 residues. This chain's CDR3 is CSARDYRNPTDEQYF. DNA for the CDR3: TGCAGTGCTAGAGATTACCGCAACCCCACGGATGAGCAGTACTTC.

This clonotype turned up a few times. The V gene is TRBV6-6, the J gene TRBJ2-7; no definite D call. Germline V gene data show CDR1 as MNHNY and CDR2 as SVGAGI (reference sequence). The CDR3 totals 14 residues. Trimming pared 6 bases from V and 0 bases from J, leaving 12 bases between. The CDR3: CASSRSYGSYEQYF. DNA for the CDR3: TGTGCCAGCAGCCGAAGTTACGGCTCCTACGAGCAGTACTTC.

This clonotype was found a few times. The V gene is TRBV20-1, the J gene TRBJ2-3, with TRBD2 matching over 10 bases. The length of the CDR3 is 14 residues. With 6 bases clipped from V and 6 bases from J, the junction kept 9 bases outside the gene matches. In germline, CDR1 is DFQATT, CDR2 SNEGSKA (reference sequence). The CDR3 sequence is CSAKSGGVGDTQYF. In DNA, the CDR3 is TGCAGTGCCAAAAGCGGGGGGGTAGGCGATACGCAGTATTTT.

About this clonotype itself: One base away lies a much larger clone, so this may be a sequencing read error. The chain joins TRBV14 to TRBJ1-6; D unclear. The CDR3 extends over 14 amino acids. The germline gives CDR1 SGHDN, CDR2 FVKESK. V was pared by 1 base and J by 6 bases, with 7 bases between. The CDR3 coding sequence is TGTGCCAGCAGCCAAGGGCGGCCTAATTCACCCCTCCACTTT. This encodes CASSQGRPNSPLHF.

This clonotype has a count of ten or more. The rearrangement links TRBV12-3 or TRBV12-4 to TRBJ2-3; 14 bases align to TRBD2. This CDR3 has 15 residues. Unmatched junction bases numbered 5, after V lost 6 bases and J lost 6 bases. The CDR3 DNA follows: TGTGCCAGCAGCTTGACTAGCGGGGGGGCTGATACGCAGTATTTT. Translated: CASSLTSGGADTQYF.

V usage is TRBV14 and J usage is TRBJ1-4; 7 bases are a match to TRBD1. This CDR3 has 16 amino acids. The germline gives CDR1 SGHDN, CDR2 FVKESK. The V gene end was trimmed by 2 bases and the J gene end by 0 bases; junction bases not matched to a gene: 3. Here the CDR3 reads CASSQSGGSTNEKLFF. The CDR3 coding sequence is TGTGCCAGCAGCCAATCAGGGGGGTCAACTAATGAAAAACTGTTTTTT.

This clonotype was detected many times. The chain couples TRBV12-3 or TRBV12-4 to TRBJ2-1, with 11 bases aligning to TRBD2. With 5 bases clipped from V and 1 base from J, the junction kept 13 bases outside the gene matches. The CDR3 has 19 amino acids. CDR3 sequence (DNA): TGTGCCAGCAGTCCTTGGACTAGCGGGCCCGTTGGTTCCTACAATGAGCAGTTCTTC. Its protein product is CASSPWTSGPVGSYNEQFF.

The gene calls are TRBV25-1 and TRBJ2-1; 12 bases are a match to TRBD2. The CDR3 length is 14 residues. Germline V gene sequence: CDR1 MGHDK, CDR2 SYGVNS. The J segment lost 14 bases and the V segment lost 5 bases, leaving 10 bases of the junction unmatched. The DNA for the CDR3 is TGTGCCAGCAGTACCCCGGGACTAGCGGGTCGGAAGTTCTTC. Translated, it gives CASSTPGLAGRKFF.

This chain joins TRBV20-1 and TRBJ2-1; 10 bases match TRBD2. There are 15 residues in the CDR3. Germline CDR1 reads DFQATT; CDR2 reads SNEGSKA (reference sequence). V gave up 5 bases and J gave up 6 bases; unmatched junction bases: 10. CDR3 coding DNA: TGCAGTGCTCCGAAGGCGGGACTAGCGATCAATGAGCAGTTCTTC. Its translation: CSAPKAGLAINEQFF.

In this sample, this clonotype turned up a few times. The chain uses TRBV4-3 and TRBJ1-2; possibly TRBD1 for D (6 bases). The CDR3 is 17 residues long. V gave up 3 bases and J gave up 2 bases, with 19 bases separating them. Germline-derived CDR1 and CDR2 are LGHNA and YSLEER. CDR3: CASSQYLTMDRNYGYTF. The CDR3 bases are TGCGCCAGCAGCCAGTACCTGACAATGGACAGAAACTATGGCTACACCTTC.

The chain is built from TRBV10-3 and TRBJ2-7; D call uncertain. The germline gives CDR1 ENHRY, CDR2 SYGVKD. The V gene lost 0 bases and the J gene lost 8 bases, with 8 bases spanning the gap. The CDR3 has 12 residues. The CDR3 loop is CAISESVAQQYF. The CDR3 DNA sequence: TGTGCCATCAGTGAGTCGGTGGCTCAGCAGTACTTC.

As concerns this clonotype: Possible read error: a much larger clone is one base away. The chain uses TRBV5-6 and TRBJ1-2; no definite D call. V was pared by 0 bases and J by 4 bases, with 7 bases between. The CDR3 has 13 amino acids. Germline V lookup: CDR1 SGHDT, CDR2 YYEEEE. In DNA form, the CDR3 reads TGTGCCAGCAGCTTGGTGGCTAGCTATGGCTACACCTTC. Residues: CASSLVASYGYTF.

The chain couples TRBV7-9 to TRBJ1-2, with D perhaps matching TRBD1 (5 bases). Germline-derived CDR1 and CDR2 are SEHNR and FQNEAQ (reference sequence). CDR3 size: 13 residues. Trimming removed 3 bases at V and 4 bases at J, with 9 bases between. For the CDR3, the DNA is TGTGCCAGCAGCTTGGACACAGCCTATGGCTACACCTTC. Its protein is CASSLDTAYGYTF.

The J gene is TRBJ2-3, the V gene TRBV6-2 or TRBV6-3; weak D call: TRBD1 (7 bases). CDR1 and CDR2 (germline): MNHEY, SVGEGT. V lost 7 bases, J lost 3 bases, and 20 bases lay in between. This CDR3 is built from 16 residues. CDR3 bases: TGTGCCAGCAAACCCGACAGGGACTTCGTGACAGATACGCAGTATTTT. Its protein product is CASKPDRDFVTDTQYF.

In the case of this clonotype: This sequence may be a read error, since a much larger clone differs from it by one base. The chain couples TRBV7-6 to TRBJ2-7; TRBD1 matches at 9 bases. The CDR3 is 17 amino acids. Germline V gives CDR1 SGHVS, CDR2 FNYEAQ. Trimming cost V 1 base and J 7 bases; bases outside gene matches: 14. CDR3 sequence: CASSLDHRDRAYNEQYF. The CDR3 bases are TGTGCCAGCAGCTTAGATCACCGGGACAGGGCCTACAATGAGCAGTACTTC.

This clonotype was detected only a few times. The chain is built from TRBV12-3 or TRBV12-4 and TRBJ1-1; TRBD1 matches 7 bases. V trimming: 6 bases; J trimming: 1 base; junction bases outside the gene matches: 5. The CDR3 extends over 14 amino acids. CDR3 amino acids: CASSSTGENTEAFF. In DNA form, the CDR3 reads TGTGCCAGCAGCTCAACAGGGGAGAACACTGAAGCTTTCTTT.

The rearrangement links TRBV12-3 or TRBV12-4 to TRBJ2-2; D possibly uses TRBD1 or TRBD2 (5 bases each). CDR3 length equals 14 residues. Trimming took off 5 bases at V and 5 bases at J, with 12 bases between the two ends. The CDR3, as DNA: TGTGCCAGCAGTCCCCCCGGGACGACCGGGGAGCTGTTTTTT. Translating it yields CASSPPGTTGELFF.

The chain carries TRBV7-9 and TRBJ2-1; 11 bases are shared with TRBD1. V lost 5 bases, J lost 7 bases, and 4 bases stayed unmatched. CDR3 length: 14 amino acids. Looked up from germline, CDR1 is SEHNR and CDR2 is FQNEAQ (reference sequence). CDR3 amino acids: CASSRDRGWNEQFF. In nucleotides, the CDR3 is TGTGCCAGCAGCCGGGACAGGGGGTGGAATGAGCAGTTCTTC.

This clonotype has just a few counts. The chain is built from TRBV12-3 or TRBV12-4 and TRBJ2-7; 8 positions agree with TRBD1. The CDR3 sequence is 16 residues long. After removal of 7 bases from V and 3 bases from J, the junction contained 14 bases not matched to a gene. The CDR3 nucleotides are TGTGCCAGCAAACCCACCAGGGGGCCCGTCCACTACGAGCAGTACTTC. It is translated as CASKPTRGPVHYEQYF.

The genes are TRBV7-2 and TRBJ2-5; D is tentatively TRBD1 or TRBD2 (6 bases each). CDR3 size: 16 residues. Germline V gene sequence: CDR1 SGHTA, CDR2 FQGNSA. The ends were cut back, 5 bases at V and 3 bases at J, with 19 bases in the middle. The CDR3, as DNA: TGTGCCAGCAGCGCGCAAGTAGGGGGAGGAAAAGAGACCCAGTACTTC. Translation gives CASSAQVGGGKETQYF.

This clonotype was observed once. The chain employs TRBV20-1 and TRBJ2-7, with TRBD1 matching over 7 bases. The CDR3 has 14 residues. Germline V gene sequence: CDR1 DFQATT, CDR2 SNEGSKA (reference sequence). Trimming at V came to 4 bases and at J to 5 bases, leaving 11 bases not matched to a gene. CDR3 nucleotides: TGCAGTGCTATCCGGACAGGCCTTTCCGACGAGCAGTACTTC. Translation: CSAIRTGLSDEQYF.

The rearrangement uses TRBV7-6 and TRBJ2-5; D may be TRBD1 or TRBD2 (5 bases each). Trimming shortened V by 5 bases and J by 4 bases, and 14 bases separated the two germline ends. CDR1 SGHVS and CDR2 FNYEAQ come from the germline V gene. This CDR3 contains 14 residues. The CDR3 protein is CASSPSPGTETQYF. The CDR3 nucleotides read TGTGCCAGCAGCCCAAGTCCCGGGACAGAGACCCAGTACTTC.

As to this clonotype: A much larger clone lies a single base off, so this may be a read error. The chain combines TRBV7-6 with TRBJ2-1; 7 bases align to TRBD1. The DNA end is more similar to TRBJ2-7, so the J call may be wrong. The CDR3 contains 19 residues. Per the germline V gene, CDR1 is SGHVS and CDR2 is FNYEAQ. Written as DNA, the CDR3 is TGTGCCAGCAGCCAACGTGGGGACAGCCGTCCGAGGTCCTACAATGAGCAGTACTTC. It is translated as CASSQRGDSRPRSYNEQYF.

This clonotype has just a few counts. J is TRBJ1-1 and V is TRBV6-2 or TRBV6-3; TRBD1 might be the D (6 bases). Germline CDR1 MNHEY, CDR2 SVGEGT. There are 17 residues in the CDR3. Trimming removed 2 bases at V and 4 bases at J, with 20 bases between. CDR3 in DNA: TGTGCCAGCAGTTACCCGGGGGGCGGTGTTCGGACCACTGAAGCTTTCTTT. Translation gives CASSYPGGGVRTTEAFF.

The chain recombines TRBV6-2 or TRBV6-3 with TRBJ2-2; TRBD1 matches at 7 bases. V lost 6 bases to trimming and J lost 0 bases; unmatched junction nucleotides: 7. Germline V gives CDR1 MNHEY, CDR2 SVGEGT. This CDR3 is built from 16 residues. CDR3 sequence reads: CASRSPGTANTGELFF. CDR3 in DNA: TGTGCCAGCAGAAGTCCCGGGACAGCGAACACCGGGGAGCTGTTTTTT.

In its sample, this clonotype was seen many times. V gene TRBV15 combines with J gene TRBJ2-3; 7 bases align to TRBD2. Germline values: CDR1 LNHNV, CDR2 YYDKDF (reference sequence). CDR3 length equals 18 residues. The trim removed 1 base at V and 2 bases at J, leaving 12 bases unmatched. In DNA form, the CDR3 reads TGTGCCACCAGCAGAGTTCAACTAGCGAGGAGTGTCACAGATACGCAGTATTTT. It codes for CATSRVQLARSVTDTQYF. Full variable domain (remainder filled in from reference TRBV15 and TRBJ2-3): DAMVIQNPRYQVTQFGKPVTLSCSQTLNHNVMYWYQQKSSQAPKLLFHYYDKDFNNEADTPDNFQSRRPNTSFCFLDIRSPGLGDTAMYLCATSRVQLARSVTDTQYFGPGTRLTVL.

Of note for this clonotype: This clone may be a read error of a much larger clone one base away. The chain joins TRBV12-3 or TRBV12-4 to TRBJ2-3; D is perhaps TRBD2 (5 bases). The V end was cut by 8 bases, the J end by 7 bases, with 10 bases between. The CDR3 sequence is 11 residues long. The CDR3 DNA reads TGTGCCAGCGGGCGGAGGAATACGCAGTATTTT. It translates to CASGRRNTQYF.

The chain has TRBV4-2 and TRBJ2-4; TRBD2 matches 12 bases. The J call is uncertain, as TRBJ2-7 better fits the DNA end. This CDR3 contains 15 residues. In germline, CDR1 is LGHNA, CDR2 YNFKEQ. The CDR3 DNA reads as TGTGCCAGCAGCCAAGTTCTAGCGGGAGGGTACGAGCAGTACTTC. It is translated as CASSQVLAGGYEQYF.

V and J are TRBV25-1 and TRBJ1-6; 7 nucleotides agree with TRBD1. CDR3 length: 14 amino acids. The V segment lost 8 bases and the J segment 7 bases; nucleotides outside the gene matches: 8. Germline values: CDR1 MGHDK, CDR2 SYGVNS. The CDR3 is CASRRDRMNSPLHF. As DNA, the CDR3 is TGTGCCAGCCGAAGGGACAGAATGAATTCACCCCTCCACTTT. Based on the CDR3 plus reference TRBV25-1 and TRBJ1-6, the full variable domain is EADIYQTPRYLVIGTGKKITLECSQTMGHDKMYWYQQDPGMELHLIHYSYGVNSTEKGDLSSESTVSRIRTEHFPLTLESARPSHTSQYLCASRRDRMNSPLHFGNGTRLTVT.

The chain couples TRBV5-1 to TRBJ1-1; TRBD1 might be the D (6 bases). From germline, CDR1 is SGHRS and CDR2 YFSETQ. The CDR3 has 17 residues. Trimming stripped 4 bases from V and 3 bases from J, with 22 bases between. The DNA of the CDR3 is TGCGCCAGCAGCCCAGATGGGGGGCGGAGGTCGGACACTGAAGCTTTCTTT. Its protein is CASSPDGGRRSDTEAFF.

This clonotype was observed a handful of times. The rearrangement joins TRBV2 to TRBJ1-2; D gene unclear. The germline V gene encodes CDR1 SNHLY and CDR2 FYNNEI. The germline V and J ends were trimmed by 6 bases and 4 bases, with 12 bases remaining between them. The CDR3 runs to 13 residues. The CDR3 reads CASRTPGSYGYTF. DNA of the CDR3: TGTGCCAGCAGGACTCCGGGATCCTATGGCTACACCTTC.